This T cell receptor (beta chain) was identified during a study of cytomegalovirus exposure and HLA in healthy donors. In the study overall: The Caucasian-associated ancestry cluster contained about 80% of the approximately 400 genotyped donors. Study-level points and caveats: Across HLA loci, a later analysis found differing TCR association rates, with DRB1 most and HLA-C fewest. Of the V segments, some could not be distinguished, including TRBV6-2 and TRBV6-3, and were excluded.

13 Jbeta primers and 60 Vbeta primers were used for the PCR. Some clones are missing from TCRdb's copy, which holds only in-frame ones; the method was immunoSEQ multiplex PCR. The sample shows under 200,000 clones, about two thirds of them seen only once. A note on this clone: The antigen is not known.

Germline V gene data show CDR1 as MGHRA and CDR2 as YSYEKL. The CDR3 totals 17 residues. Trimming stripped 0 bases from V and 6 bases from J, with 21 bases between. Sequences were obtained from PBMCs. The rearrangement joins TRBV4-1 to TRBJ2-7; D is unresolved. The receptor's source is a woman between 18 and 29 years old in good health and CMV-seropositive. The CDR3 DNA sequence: TGCGCCAGCAGCCAAGAAGTTTCCACGGCTAGGATGGGCGAGCAGTACTTC. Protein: CASSQEVSTARMGEQYF.